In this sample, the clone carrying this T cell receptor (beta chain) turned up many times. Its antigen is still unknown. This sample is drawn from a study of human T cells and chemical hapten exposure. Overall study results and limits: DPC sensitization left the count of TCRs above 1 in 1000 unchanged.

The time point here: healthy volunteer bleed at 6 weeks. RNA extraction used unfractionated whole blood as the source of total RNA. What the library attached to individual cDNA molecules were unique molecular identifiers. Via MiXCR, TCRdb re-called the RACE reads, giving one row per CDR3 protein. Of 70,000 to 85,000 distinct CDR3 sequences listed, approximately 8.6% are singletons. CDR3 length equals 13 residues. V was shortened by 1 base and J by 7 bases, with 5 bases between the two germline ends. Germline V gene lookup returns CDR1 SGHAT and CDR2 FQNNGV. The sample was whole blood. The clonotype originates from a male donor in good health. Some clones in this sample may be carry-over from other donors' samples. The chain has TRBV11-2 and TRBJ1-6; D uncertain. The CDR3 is CASSLGRNSPLHF. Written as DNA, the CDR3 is TGTGCCAGCAGCTTAGGCAGAAATTCACCCCTCCACTTT. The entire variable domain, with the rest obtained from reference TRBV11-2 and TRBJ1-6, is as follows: EAGVAQSPRYKIIEKRQSVAFWCNPISGHATLYWYQQILGQGPKLLIQFQNNGVVDDSQLPKDRFSAERLKGVDSTLKIQPAKLEDSAVYLCASSLGRNSPLHFGNGTRLTVT.